These 17 T cell receptor beta chains came from one sample sequenced in a study of vaccination and CD4 T cells after COVID-19. These receptors have no identified antigens. Treatment: roughly 11-day PBMC culture with coronavirus spike peptide pools or control peptides (ViraFEST assay). The study sequenced cultured CD4+ T cell DNA using the Oncomine TCR Beta short-read assay. Via MiXCR, TCRdb re-called the PCR reads, giving one row per CDR3 protein. Of about 18,000 distinct CDR3 sequences listed, under 55% are singletons. Material: CD4+ T cells from blood, cultured in vitro, obtained before SARS-CoV-2 vaccination. Every receptor here comes from a human donor who received a COVID-19 vaccine.

This clonotype has more than one count but fewer than ten. V usage is TRBV20-1 and J usage is TRBJ2-3; TRBD2 agrees at 12 bases. The CDR3 sequence is 16 residues long. Germline V gene data show CDR1 as DFQATT and CDR2 as SNEGSKA (reference sequence). V lost 3 bases to trimming and J lost 2 bases; unmatched junction nucleotides: 6. CDR3: CSARQASGGVTDTQYF. The CDR3 DNA follows: TGCAGTGCTAGGCAGGCTAGCGGGGGGGTCACAGATACGCAGTATTTT.

This clonotype was detected only a few times. This chain connects TRBV27 to TRBJ2-1; maybe TRBD1 (6 bases). The J call is in doubt because the DNA end fits TRBJ2-7 better. Per germline, CDR1 MNHEY and CDR2 SMNVEV (reference sequence). This CDR3 is built from 14 residues. In DNA, the CDR3 is TGTGCCAGCAGACGAACTTACAGGGAAAACGAGCAGTACTTC. This translates into CASRRTYRENEQYF.

The chain employs TRBV30 and TRBJ2-7, with a tentative D call TRBD1 (6 bases). Per germline, CDR1 GTSNPN and CDR2 SVGIG (reference sequence). Trimming removed 1 base at V and 2 bases at J, with 12 bases between. The CDR3 loop spans 14 amino acids. The DNA of the CDR3 is TGTGCCTGGAGTGAGGGGACAACACCCTACGAGCAGTACTTC. The encoded protein is CAWSEGTTPYEQYF.

The chain is built from TRBV30 and TRBJ1-2; D call uncertain. This CDR3 has 15 residues. The germline CDR1 and CDR2 sequences are GTSNPN and SVGIG (reference sequence). V was shortened by 2 bases and J by 3 bases, with 16 bases between the two germline ends. For the CDR3, the DNA is TGTGCCTGGAGTCTCGGACGGAAATCTTACTATGGCTACACCTTC. It specifies CAWSLGRKSYYGYTF.

This clonotype was found a few times. The DNA of the CDR3 is TGTGCCAGCTCATTTACAGGGGATGGCAATCAGCCCCAGCATTTT. Protein: CASSFTGDGNQPQHF. This chain connects TRBV19 to TRBJ1-5, with TRBD1 matching over 7 bases. There are 15 residues in the CDR3. Losses at the gene ends were 9 bases for V and 2 bases for J; bases not matched to a gene: 10. The germline gives CDR1 LNHDA, CDR2 SQIVND (reference sequence).

CDR3 amino acids: CASSARQDWNTEAFF. In nucleotides, the CDR3 is TGTGCCAGCTCAGCCCGCCAAGACTGGAACACTGAAGCTTTCTTT. The chain couples TRBV18 to TRBJ1-1; D is uncertain. The V gene lost 5 bases and the J gene lost 1 base, with 14 bases spanning the gap. The CDR3 is 15 amino acids. In germline, CDR1 is KGHSH, CDR2 LQKENI.

This clonotype occurred a few times. This sequence joins TRBV7-2 and TRBJ1-1, with D tentatively TRBD1 (5 bases). The CDR3 has 14 amino acids. The germline V and J ends were trimmed by 0 bases and 6 bases, with 11 bases remaining between them. Germline V lookup: CDR1 SGHTA, CDR2 FQGNSA. The CDR3 region has the DNA TGTGCCAGCAGCTTAGCTGGGGCAACCGCTGAAGCTTTCTTT. The encoded protein is CASSLAGATAEAFF. The variable domain in full, completed from reference TRBV7-2 and TRBJ1-1, reads GAGVSQSPSNKVTEKGKDVELRCDPISGHTALYWYRQSLGQGLEFLIYFQGNSAPDKSGLPSDRFSAERTGGSVSTLTIQRTQQEDSAVYLCASSLAGATAEAFFGQGTRLTVV.

On this clonotype: Germline and junction disagree at one end, which may indicate a read error. The chain uses TRBV5-5 and TRBJ2-4; TRBD2 is a possible D gene (6 bases). The CDR3 is 14 residues long. Germline V gives CDR1 SGHKS, CDR2 YYEKEE (reference sequence). CDR3 sequence: CASSLWGVENIQYF. DNA of the CDR3: TGCGCCAGCAGCTTATGGGGGGTCGAAAACATTCAGTACTTC.

This sequence joins TRBV6-1 and TRBJ2-2; D perhaps matches TRBD1 (6 bases). Germline values: CDR1 MNHNS, CDR2 SASEGT. With 6 bases removed from V and 6 bases from J, the gap between germline ends came to 11 bases. The CDR3 sequence is 13 residues long. CDR3 coding DNA: TGTGCCAGCAGGACACAGGGTCCCGGGGAGCTGTTTTTT. Encoded protein: CASRTQGPGELFF.

This clonotype was observed a few times. V is TRBV5-1 and J is TRBJ2-1, with TRBD2 matching over 8 bases. Germline CDR1 reads SGHRS; CDR2 reads YFSETQ. V lost 2 bases and J lost 0; bases outside the gene matches: 4. This CDR3 contains 16 residues. The chain's CDR3 is CASSLVLAGSYNEQFF. CDR3 sequence (DNA): TGCGCCAGCAGCTTAGTCCTAGCGGGCTCCTACAATGAGCAGTTCTTC. The whole variable domain, remainder taken from reference TRBV5-1 and TRBJ2-1, is KAGVTQTPRYLIKTRGQQVTLSCSPISGHRSVSWYQQTPGQGLQFLFEYFSETQRNKGNFPGRFSGRQFSNSRSEMNVSTLELGDSALYLCASSLVLAGSYNEQFFGPGTRLTVL.

This clonotype was counted once. V gene TRBV20-1 combines with J gene TRBJ2-6; either TRBD1 or TRBD2 may fit D (5 bases each). CDR1 DFQATT and CDR2 SNEGSKA come from the germline V gene (reference sequence). The CDR3 spans 15 residues. Trimming removed 3 bases at V and 0 bases at J, with 9 bases between. DNA of the CDR3: TGCAGTGCTAGCGGGGCTCCCTCTGGGGCCAACGTCCTGACTTTC. Translation: CSASGAPSGANVLTF.

The chain uses TRBV6-2 or TRBV6-3 and TRBJ1-5, with D hard to call. The CDR3 has 12 amino acids. Deletions cut 10 bases from V and 0 bases from J, with 7 bases between. Germline V gene sequence: CDR1 MNHEY, CDR2 SVGEGT. CDR3 bases: TGTGCCACACGGACTAGCAATCAGCCCCAGCATTTT. This gives the protein CATRTSNQPQHF.

This clonotype was seen a single time. V is TRBV30 and J is TRBJ2-1; TRBD1 aligns across 7 bases. Germline V CDR1 and CDR2: GTSNPN, SVGIG (reference sequence). With V trimmed by 0 bases and J by 5 bases, 7 bases remained unmatched. This CDR3 has 15 amino acids. The CDR3: CAWSVLFQGDNEQFF. The CDR3 nucleotides read TGTGCCTGGAGTGTACTCTTCCAGGGGGACAATGAGCAGTTCTTC. Filled out from reference TRBV30 and TRBJ2-1, the complete variable domain reads SQTIHQWPATLVQPVGSPLSLECTVEGTSNPNLYWYRQAAGRGLQLLFYSVGIGQISSEVPQNLSASRPQDRQFILSSKKLLLSDSGFYLCAWSVLFQGDNEQFFGPGTRLTVL.

J is TRBJ2-6 and V is TRBV7-9, with D possibly TRBD1 on 6 matching bases. Germline lookup yields CDR1 SEHNR and CDR2 FQNEAQ (reference sequence). V was shortened by 5 bases and J by 0 bases, with 14 bases between the two germline ends. CDR3 size: 17 residues. CDR3 sequence: CASSPVGAGSGANVLTF. The CDR3 nucleotides read TGTGCCAGCAGCCCTGTGGGGGCGGGCTCTGGGGCCAACGTCCTGACTTTC.

This clonotype was seen more than once but under ten times. The CDR3 nucleotides are TGTGCCAGTAGTATAAGACCGGGGTTCAATCAGCCCCAGCATTTT. Translated: CASSIRPGFNQPQHF. The gene calls are TRBV19 and TRBJ1-5; no definite D call. Germline V CDR1 and CDR2: LNHDA, SQIVND (reference sequence). The V end lost 2 bases, the J end lost 3 bases, and 11 bases lay between the germline ends. CDR3 length equals 15 residues.

The CDR3 region is CASSVDRPNQPQHF. The CDR3 region has the DNA TGTGCCAGCAGTGTGGACCGACCCAATCAGCCCCAGCATTTT. This chain links TRBV6-1 with TRBJ1-5, with D uncertain. Trimming stripped 4 bases from V and 3 bases from J, with 10 bases between. CDR3 size: 14 residues. CDR1 is MNHNS and CDR2 is SASEGT in the germline V gene.

V gene TRBV5-1 combines with J gene TRBJ2-7; no firm D call. The CDR3 runs to 11 residues. Trimming took 4 bases from V and 3 from J, leaving 5 bases between them. CDR1 SGHRS and CDR2 YFSETQ come from the germline V gene. The CDR3 DNA follows: TGCGCCAGCAGCACGGACTACGAGCAGTACTTC. Its translation: CASSTDYEQYF.